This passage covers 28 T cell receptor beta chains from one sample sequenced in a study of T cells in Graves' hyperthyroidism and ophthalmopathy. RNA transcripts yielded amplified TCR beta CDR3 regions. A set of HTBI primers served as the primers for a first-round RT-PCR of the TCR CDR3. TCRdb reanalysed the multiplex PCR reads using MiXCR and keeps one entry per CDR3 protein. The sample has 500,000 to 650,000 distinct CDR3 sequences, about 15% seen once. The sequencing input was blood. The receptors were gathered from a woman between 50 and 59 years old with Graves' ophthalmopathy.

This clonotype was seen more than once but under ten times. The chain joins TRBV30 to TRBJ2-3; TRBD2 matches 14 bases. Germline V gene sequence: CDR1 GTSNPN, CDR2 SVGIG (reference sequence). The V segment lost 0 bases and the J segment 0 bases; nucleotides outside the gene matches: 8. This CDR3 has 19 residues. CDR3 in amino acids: CAWSVRGLAGGRSTDTQYF. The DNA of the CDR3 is TGTGCCTGGAGTGTTCGAGGACTAGCGGGAGGCCGAAGCACAGATACGCAGTATTTT.

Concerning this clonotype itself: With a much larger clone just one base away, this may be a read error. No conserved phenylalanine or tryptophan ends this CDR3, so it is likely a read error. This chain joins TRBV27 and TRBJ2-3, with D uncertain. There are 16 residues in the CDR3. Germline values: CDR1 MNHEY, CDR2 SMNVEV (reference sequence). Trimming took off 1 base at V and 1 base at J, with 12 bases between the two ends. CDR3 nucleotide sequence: TGTGCCAGCAGTTTATTGAGTACTTACGGCACAGATACGCAGTATCTT. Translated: CASSLLSTYGTDTQYL.

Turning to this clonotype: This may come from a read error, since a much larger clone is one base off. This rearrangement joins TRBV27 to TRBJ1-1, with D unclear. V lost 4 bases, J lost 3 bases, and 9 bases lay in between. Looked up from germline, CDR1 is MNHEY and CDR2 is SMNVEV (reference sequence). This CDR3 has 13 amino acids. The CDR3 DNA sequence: TGTGCCAGCAGTTACGTGTCGGACACTGAAGCTTTCTTT. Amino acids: CASSYVSDTEAFF.

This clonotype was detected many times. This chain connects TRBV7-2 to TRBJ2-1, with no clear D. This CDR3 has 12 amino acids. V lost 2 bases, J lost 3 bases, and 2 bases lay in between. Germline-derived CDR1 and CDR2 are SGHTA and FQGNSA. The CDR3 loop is CASSLIYNEQFF. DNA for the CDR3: TGTGCCAGCAGCTTAATCTACAATGAGCAGTTCTTC.

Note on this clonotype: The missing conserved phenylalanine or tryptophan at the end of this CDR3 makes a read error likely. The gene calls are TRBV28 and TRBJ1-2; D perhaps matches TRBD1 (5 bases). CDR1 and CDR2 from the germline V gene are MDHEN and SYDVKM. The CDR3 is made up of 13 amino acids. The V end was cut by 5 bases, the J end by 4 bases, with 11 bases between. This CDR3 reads CASSTRQRYGYTL. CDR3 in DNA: TGTGCCAGCAGTACTCGACAGCGCTATGGCTACACCCTC.

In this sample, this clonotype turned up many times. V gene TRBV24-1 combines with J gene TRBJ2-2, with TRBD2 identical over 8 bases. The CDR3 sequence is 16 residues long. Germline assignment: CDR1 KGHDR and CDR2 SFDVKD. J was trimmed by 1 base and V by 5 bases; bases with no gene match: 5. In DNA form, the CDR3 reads TGTGCCACCAGTGGTGGTAGCGGGGTGAACACCGGGGAGCTGTTTTTT. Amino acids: CATSGGSGVNTGELFF.

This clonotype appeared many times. Written as DNA, the CDR3 is TGTGCCAGCAGGACCGGACAACTTAACACTGAAGCTTTCTTT. Translation gives CASRTGQLNTEAFF. This rearrangement joins TRBV4-2 to TRBJ1-1; the D gene is possibly TRBD1 (5 bases). The CDR3 runs 14 residues. V gave up 6 bases and J gave up 2 bases, with 13 bases separating them. The germline V gene encodes CDR1 LGHNA and CDR2 YNFKEQ.

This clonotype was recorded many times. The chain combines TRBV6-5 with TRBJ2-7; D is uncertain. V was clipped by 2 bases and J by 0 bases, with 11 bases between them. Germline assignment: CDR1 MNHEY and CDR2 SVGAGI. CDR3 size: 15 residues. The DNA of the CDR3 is TGTGCCAGCAGTTACGGTGGCAGTCTCTCCTACGAGCAGTACTTC. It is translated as CASSYGGSLSYEQYF.

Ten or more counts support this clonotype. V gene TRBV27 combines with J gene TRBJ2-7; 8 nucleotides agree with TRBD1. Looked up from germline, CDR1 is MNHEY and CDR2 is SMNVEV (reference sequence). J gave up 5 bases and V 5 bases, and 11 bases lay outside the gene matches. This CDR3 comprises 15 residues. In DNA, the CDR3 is TGTGCCAGCAGTCCCCTCACAGGGGGAAGGAACGAGCAGTACTTC. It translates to CASSPLTGGRNEQYF.

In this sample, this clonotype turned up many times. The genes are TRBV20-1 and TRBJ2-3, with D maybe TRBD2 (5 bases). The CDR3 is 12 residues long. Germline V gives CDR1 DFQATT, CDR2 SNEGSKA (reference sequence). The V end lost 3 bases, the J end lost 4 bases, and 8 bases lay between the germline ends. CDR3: CSARTTSDTQYF. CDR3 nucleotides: TGCAGTGCTAGGACTACCTCAGATACGCAGTATTTT.

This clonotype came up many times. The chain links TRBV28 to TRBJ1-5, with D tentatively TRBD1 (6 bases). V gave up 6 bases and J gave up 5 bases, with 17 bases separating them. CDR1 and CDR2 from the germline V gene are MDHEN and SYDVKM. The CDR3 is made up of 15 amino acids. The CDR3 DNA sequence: TGTGCCAGCAGGGTCTGGGGGGCCGTGGATCAGCCCCAGCATTTT. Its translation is CASRVWGAVDQPQHF. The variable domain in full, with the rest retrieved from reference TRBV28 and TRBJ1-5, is DVKVTQSSRYLVKRTGEKVFLECVQDMDHENMFWYRQDPGLGLRLIYFSYDVKMKEKGDIPEGYSVSREKKERFSLILESASTNQTSMYLCASRVWGAVDQPQHFGDGTRLSIL.

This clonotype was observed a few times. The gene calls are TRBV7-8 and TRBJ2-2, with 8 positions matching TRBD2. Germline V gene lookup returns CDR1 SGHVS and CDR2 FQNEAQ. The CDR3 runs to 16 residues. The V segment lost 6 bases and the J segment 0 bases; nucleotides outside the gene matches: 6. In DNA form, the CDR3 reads TGTGCCAGCAGAGTAACTAGCGGCACGAACACCGGGGAGCTGTTTTTT. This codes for CASRVTSGTNTGELFF.

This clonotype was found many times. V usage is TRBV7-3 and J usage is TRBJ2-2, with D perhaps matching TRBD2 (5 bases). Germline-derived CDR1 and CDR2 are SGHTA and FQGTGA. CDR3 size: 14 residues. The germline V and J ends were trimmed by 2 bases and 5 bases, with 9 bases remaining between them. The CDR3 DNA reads TGTGCCAGCAGCTTAGCGGGTTTTACCGGGGAGCTGTTTTTT. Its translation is CASSLAGFTGELFF.

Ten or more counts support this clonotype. CDR3 residues: CASSRTSGISTDTQYF. For the CDR3, the DNA is TGTGCCAGCAGTCGGACTAGCGGGATTAGCACAGATACGCAGTATTTT. J is TRBJ2-3 and V is TRBV6-1; 12 bases align to TRBD2. The V gene's germline CDR1 is MNHNS and CDR2 SASEGT. V was pared by 5 bases and J by 0 bases, with 3 bases of the junction left unmatched. The CDR3 is 16 amino acids.

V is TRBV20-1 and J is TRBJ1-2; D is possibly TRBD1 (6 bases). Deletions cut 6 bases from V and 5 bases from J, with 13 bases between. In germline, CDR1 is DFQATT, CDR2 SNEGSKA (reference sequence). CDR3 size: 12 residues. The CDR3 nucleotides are TGCAGTGCCCCAGGGGTTAGTTATGGCTACACCTTC. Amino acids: CSAPGVSYGYTF.

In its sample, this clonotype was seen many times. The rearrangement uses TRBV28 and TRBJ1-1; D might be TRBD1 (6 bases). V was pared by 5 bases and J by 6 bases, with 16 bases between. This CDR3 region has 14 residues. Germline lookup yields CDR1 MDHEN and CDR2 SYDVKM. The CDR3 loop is CASSTSGQGSEAFF. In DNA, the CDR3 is TGTGCCAGCAGTACCTCGGGTCAGGGGTCTGAAGCTTTCTTT.

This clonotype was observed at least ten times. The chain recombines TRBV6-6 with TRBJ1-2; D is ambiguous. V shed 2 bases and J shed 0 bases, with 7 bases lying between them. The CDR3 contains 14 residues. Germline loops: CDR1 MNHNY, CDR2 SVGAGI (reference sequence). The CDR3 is CASSYLATNYGYTF. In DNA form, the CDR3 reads TGTGCCAGCAGTTACCTGGCGACTAACTATGGCTACACCTTC.

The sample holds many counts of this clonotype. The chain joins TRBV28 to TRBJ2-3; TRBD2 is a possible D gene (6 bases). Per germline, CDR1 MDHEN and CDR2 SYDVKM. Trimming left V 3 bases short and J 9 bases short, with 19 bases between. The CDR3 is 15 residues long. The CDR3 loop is CASSFGGGPLGTQYF. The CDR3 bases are TGTGCCAGCAGTTTTGGGGGAGGTCCCCTAGGAACGCAGTATTTT.

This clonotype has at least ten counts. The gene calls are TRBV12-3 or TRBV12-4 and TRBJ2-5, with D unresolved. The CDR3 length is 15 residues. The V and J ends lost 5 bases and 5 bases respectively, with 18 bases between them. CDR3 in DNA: TGTGCCAGCAGTCCAACCCGGTCGGGCAGGGAGACCCAGTACTTC. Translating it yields CASSPTRSGRETQYF.

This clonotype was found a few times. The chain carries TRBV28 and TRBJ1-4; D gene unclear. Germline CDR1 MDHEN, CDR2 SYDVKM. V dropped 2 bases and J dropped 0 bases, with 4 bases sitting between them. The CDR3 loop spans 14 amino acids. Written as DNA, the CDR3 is TGTGCCAGCAGTTTACTTGCAACTAATGAAAAACTGTTTTTT. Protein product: CASSLLATNEKLFF.

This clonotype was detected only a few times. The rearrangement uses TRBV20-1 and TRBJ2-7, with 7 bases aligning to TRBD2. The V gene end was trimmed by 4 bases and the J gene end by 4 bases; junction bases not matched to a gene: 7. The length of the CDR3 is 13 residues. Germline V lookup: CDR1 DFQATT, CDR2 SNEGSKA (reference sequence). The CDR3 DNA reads TGCAGTGCTACGGGGGGAGGGCCGTACGAGCAGTACTTC. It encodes CSATGGGPYEQYF.

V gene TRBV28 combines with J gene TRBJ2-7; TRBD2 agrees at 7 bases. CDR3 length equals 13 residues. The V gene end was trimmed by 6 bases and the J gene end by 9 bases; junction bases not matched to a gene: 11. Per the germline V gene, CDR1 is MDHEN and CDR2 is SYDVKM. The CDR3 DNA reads TGTGCCAGCAGCCTTGGGGGGGGGGGGGGGCAGTACTTC. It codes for CASSLGGGGGQYF. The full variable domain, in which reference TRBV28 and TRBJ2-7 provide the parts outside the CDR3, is DVKVTQSSRYLVKRTGEKVFLECVQDMDHENMFWYRQDPGLGLRLIYFSYDVKMKEKGDIPEGYSVSREKKERFSLILESASTNQTSMYLCASSLGGGGGQYFGPGTRLTVT.

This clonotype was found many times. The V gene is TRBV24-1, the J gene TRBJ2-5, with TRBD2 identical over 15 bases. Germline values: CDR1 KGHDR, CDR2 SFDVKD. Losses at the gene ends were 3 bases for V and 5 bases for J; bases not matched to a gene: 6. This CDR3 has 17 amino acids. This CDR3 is CATSDLGLAGGTETQYF. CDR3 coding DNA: TGTGCCACCAGTGATCTGGGACTAGCGGGAGGAACCGAGACCCAGTACTTC.

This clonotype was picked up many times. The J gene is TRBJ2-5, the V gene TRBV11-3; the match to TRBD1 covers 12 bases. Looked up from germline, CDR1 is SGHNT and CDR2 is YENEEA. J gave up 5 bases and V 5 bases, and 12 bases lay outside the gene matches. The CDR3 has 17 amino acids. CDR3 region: CASSTRDRGRIRETQYF. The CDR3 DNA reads TGTGCCAGCAGCACCCGGGACAGGGGGCGTATTAGGGAGACCCAGTACTTC.

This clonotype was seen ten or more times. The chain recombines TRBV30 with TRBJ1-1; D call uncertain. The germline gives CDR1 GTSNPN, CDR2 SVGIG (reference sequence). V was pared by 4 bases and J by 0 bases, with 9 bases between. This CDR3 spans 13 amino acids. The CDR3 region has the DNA TGTGCCTGGACTTTCATTGTGAACACTGAAGCTTTCTTT. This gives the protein CAWTFIVNTEAFF.

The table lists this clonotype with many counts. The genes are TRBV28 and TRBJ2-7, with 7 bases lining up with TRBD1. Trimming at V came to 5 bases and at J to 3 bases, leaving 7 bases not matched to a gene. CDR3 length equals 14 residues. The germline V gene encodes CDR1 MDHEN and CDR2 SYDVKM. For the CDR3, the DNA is TGTGCCAGCAGTGAGGCTAGGGACAGCTACGAGCAGTACTTC. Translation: CASSEARDSYEQYF.

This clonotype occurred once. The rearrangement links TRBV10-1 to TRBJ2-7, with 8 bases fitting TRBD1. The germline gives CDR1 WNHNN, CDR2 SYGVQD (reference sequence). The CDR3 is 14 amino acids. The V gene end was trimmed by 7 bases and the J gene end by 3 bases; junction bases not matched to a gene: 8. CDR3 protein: CASKDRDRGYEQYF. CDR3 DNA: TGCGCCAGCAAGGACAGGGATAGGGGCTACGAGCAGTACTTC.

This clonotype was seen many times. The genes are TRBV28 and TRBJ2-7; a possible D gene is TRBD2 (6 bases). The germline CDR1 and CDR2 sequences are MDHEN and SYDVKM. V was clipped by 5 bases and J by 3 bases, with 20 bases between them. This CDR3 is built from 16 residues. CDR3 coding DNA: TGTGCCAGCAGTCCCAGACCGGGACTTAAGGACTACGAGCAGTACTTC. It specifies CASSPRPGLKDYEQYF.